This T cell receptor beta chain originates from a study of T cell responses to AZD1222 COVID-19 vaccine. This CDR3 is built from 16 residues. After removal of 0 bases from V and 6 bases from J, the junction contained 6 bases not matched to a gene. From germline, CDR1 is MNHNS and CDR2 SASEGT. Study-level findings and limits: Spike-specific TCR breadth and depth went up after people got two AZD1222 doses. Among those given AZD1222, only 6 or 7 were seropositive at baseline. White British ancestry dominated among donors, who included more females, and clonal diversity was possibly underestimated.

In regard to this clone: Its cognate antigen is unknown.

Repertoires were generated with immunoSEQ multiplex PCR, while TCRdb's copy carries only in-frame clones and drops some. The repertoire holds roughly 200,000 clones, with approximately 92% as singletons. The sample was peripheral blood, taken 28 days after the second dose of the MenACWY control vaccine. This receptor was taken from an adult who received the MenACWY meningococcal vaccine as a control. This chain uses TRBV6-1 with TRBJ2-2; 8 bases map to TRBD1. CDR3: CASSEATGGISGELFF. The CDR3, as DNA: TGTGCCAGCAGTGAAGCCACAGGGGGGATCTCCGGGGAGCTGTTTTTT.